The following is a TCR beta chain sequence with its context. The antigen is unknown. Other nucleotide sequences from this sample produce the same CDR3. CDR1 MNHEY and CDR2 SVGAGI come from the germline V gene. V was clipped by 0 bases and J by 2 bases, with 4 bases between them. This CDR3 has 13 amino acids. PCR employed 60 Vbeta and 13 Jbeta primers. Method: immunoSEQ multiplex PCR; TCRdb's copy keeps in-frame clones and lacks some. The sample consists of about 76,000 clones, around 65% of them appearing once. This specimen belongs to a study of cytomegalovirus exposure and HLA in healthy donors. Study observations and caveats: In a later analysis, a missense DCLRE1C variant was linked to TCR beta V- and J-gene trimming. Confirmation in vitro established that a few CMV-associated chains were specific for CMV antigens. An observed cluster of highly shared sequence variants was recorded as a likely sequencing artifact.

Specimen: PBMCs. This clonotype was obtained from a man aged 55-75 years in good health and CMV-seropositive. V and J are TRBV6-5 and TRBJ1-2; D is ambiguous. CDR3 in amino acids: CASSYSVNYGYTF. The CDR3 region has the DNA TGTGCCAGCAGTTACTCTGTAAACTATGGCTACACCTTC.